This is a list of T cell receptor beta chains from one sample in a study of beta chain features in type 1 diabetes. The table came from immunoSEQ multiplex PCR; TCRdb's copy has only in-frame clones and leaves some out. The sample consists of hundreds of thousands of clones, 15% to 18% of them appearing once. The sequenced sample was naive CD4+ T cells from blood. The source is a man aged 18 to 29 in good health. Each CDR3 is given with its conserved first and last residue. A D gene is named only where the DNA matches it firmly. A row's size may be missing; if present it is once, few, many or a size class.

J,size,D,V,CDR3,DNA
TRBJ2-3,NA,NA,TRBV9,CASSARLDTQYF,TGTGCCAGCAGCGCTCGTCTGGATACGCAGTATTTT
TRBJ2-7,NA,NA,TRBV7-9,CASSYGTRTYEQYF,TGTGCCAGCAGCTACGGGACACGAACCTACGAGCAGTACTTC
TRBJ2-5,NA,NA,TRBV28,CASTRKLAGRRETQYF,TGTGCCAGCACCCGCAAGTTGGCGGGAAGGAGAGAGACCCAGTACTTC
TRBJ2-6,few,NA,TRBV10-3,CAIRQGSGANVLTF,TGTGCCATCAGGCAGGGCTCTGGGGCCAACGTCCTGACTTTC
TRBJ2-1,NA,NA,TRBV29-1,CSVDRGNEQFF,TGCAGCGTTGACCGTGGCAATGAGCAGTTCTTC
TRBJ2-4,NA,NA,TRBV7-2,CASSRRDSGDIQYF,TGTGCCAGCAGCCGCCGGGACTCTGGAGACATTCAGTACTTC
TRBJ2-5,NA,TRBD1,TRBV27,CASRIHTGVASETQYF,TGTGCCAGCAGGATACACACAGGGGTGGCATCGGAGACCCAGTACTTC
TRBJ1-5,NA,NA,TRBV30,CAWSVQGGEPQHF,TGTGCCTGGAGTGTACAGGGAGGCGAGCCCCAGCATTTT
TRBJ1-1,few,NA,TRBV27,CAISVFRTVINTEAFF,TGTGCCATCTCCGTTTTTAGGACAGTCATCAACACTGAAGCTTTCTTT
TRBJ1-1,NA,TRBD1,TRBV7-2,CASNTNRGRIGTEAFF,TGTGCCAGCAACACTAACAGGGGGCGTATAGGCACTGAAGCTTTCTTT
TRBJ1-1,NA,TRBD1,TRBV7-2,CASRARDRDLLGTFF,TGTGCCAGCAGGGCCCGGGACAGGGACCTGTTAGGGACTTTCTTT
TRBJ1-3,NA,NA,TRBV7-9,CASSYSSRNTIYF,TGTGCCAGCAGCTATTCCTCCCGAAACACCATATATTTT
TRBJ1-2,NA,TRBD1,TRBV7-9,CASSSDRGSYYGYTF,TGTGCCAGCAGCTCCGACAGGGGATCTTACTATGGCTACACCTTC
TRBJ1-2,NA,NA,TRBV2,CASSREGDGYGYTF,TGTGCCAGCAGCCGGGAAGGGGATGGGTATGGCTACACCTTC
TRBJ2-7,few,TRBD1,TRBV4-3,CASSQVLDRVPYEQYF,TGCGCCAGCAGCCAAGTTCTGGACAGGGTGCCCTACGAGCAGTACTTC
TRBJ1-2,NA,TRBD1,TRBV7-8,CASSPYRQGGYTF,TGTGCCAGCAGCCCTTACCGACAGGGAGGCTACACCTTC
TRBJ2-1,NA,TRBD2,TRBV5-1,CASSLPLAASYNEQFF,TGCGCCAGCAGCTTGCCCCTAGCGGCCTCCTACAATGAGCAGTTCTTC
TRBJ1-1,few,NA,TRBV19,CASRLFGSLNTEAFF,TGTGCCAGTAGGTTATTCGGCAGTTTGAACACTGAAGCTTTCTTT
TRBJ2-1,few,TRBD1,TRBV7-3,CASSSGQINEQFF,TGTGCCAGCAGCTCGGGACAGATCAATGAGCAGTTCTTC
TRBJ1-2,few,TRBD1,TRBV4-2,CASSLTPGQNNYGYTF,TGTGCCAGCAGCCTTACACCGGGACAGAATAACTATGGCTACACCTTC
TRBJ2-7,few,TRBD1,TRBV7-2,CASSLERTGAYEQYF,TGTGCCAGCAGCTTAGAGAGGACAGGGGCCTACGAGCAGTACTTC
TRBJ1-2,NA,NA,TRBV7-2,CASSFSPNYGYTF,TGTGCCAGCAGCTTCTCACCTAACTATGGCTACACCTTC
TRBJ2-7,few,TRBD1,TRBV7-9,CASSLGPGQPYEQYF,TGTGCCAGCAGCTTAGGCCCGGGACAGCCCTACGAGCAGTACTTC
TRBJ1-6,NA,NA,TRBV15,CATSRDQQGPRNNSPLHF,TGTGCCACCAGCAGAGACCAACAGGGTCCCCGGAATAATTCACCCCTCCACTTT
TRBJ2-6,few,NA,TRBV5-1,CASIIGVNSGANVLTF,TGCGCCAGCATTATCGGGGTAAACTCTGGGGCCAACGTCCTGACTTTC
TRBJ2-6,NA,NA,TRBV5-1,CASSLPLVPGANVLTF,TGCGCCAGCAGCTTGCCCCTTGTACCCGGGGCCAACGTCCTGACTTTC
TRBJ2-3,NA,NA,TRBV5-4,CASRDTLPIIYF,TGTGCCAGCAGGGACACACTCCCGATCATTTATTTT
TRBJ1-5,NA,TRBD1,TRBV30,CAWSTDRVYQPQHF,TGTGCCTGGAGTACCGACAGGGTATATCAGCCCCAGCATTTT
TRBJ2-1,few,NA,TRBV7-2,CASSLDWGSSYNEQFF,TGTGCCAGCAGCTTAGATTGGGGGAGCTCCTACAATGAGCAGTTCTTC
TRBJ1-2,few,TRBD1,TRBV29-1,CSVVRTGANYGYTF,TGCAGCGTTGTAAGGACAGGGGCAAACTATGGCTACACCTTC
TRBJ2-7,NA,NA,TRBV27,CASSLFPGLSYEQYF,TGTGCCAGCAGTTTATTCCCTGGTCTCTCCTACGAGCAGTACTTC
TRBJ1-4,few,TRBD1,TRBV30,CAWSVLQGGFATNEKLFF,TGTGCCTGGAGTGTACTTCAGGGGGGTTTTGCAACTAATGAAAAACTGTTTTTT
TRBJ2-1,NA,NA,TRBV30,CALSTGRYNEQFF,TGTGCCTTATCAACGGGCCGCTACAATGAGCAGTTCTTC
TRBJ2-5,few,TRBD1,TRBV18,CASSRTGGSQETQYF,TGTGCCAGCTCCCGGACAGGGGGCTCACAAGAGACCCAGTACTTC
TRBJ2-7,few,NA,TRBV5-4,CASSLRGAQYF,TGTGCCAGCAGCTTGCGGGGGGCGCAGTACTTC
TRBJ1-3,once,NA,TRBV7-3,CASSSQTTGSSGNTIYF,TGTGCCAGCAGCTCCCAAACAACAGGGAGCTCTGGAAACACCATATATTTT
TRBJ2-7,few,TRBD1,TRBV5-4,CASSLSTGGSYEQYF,TGTGCCAGCAGCTTGTCGACAGGGGGTTCCTACGAGCAGTACTTC
TRBJ2-1,few,TRBD2,TRBV12-5,CASGTWTSGGSYNEQFF,TGTGCTAGTGGTACCTGGACTAGCGGGGGCTCCTACAATGAGCAGTTCTTC
TRBJ1-5,NA,NA,TRBV11-2,CASSLVLDQPQHF,TGTGCCAGCAGCTTAGTATTGGATCAGCCCCAGCATTTT
TRBJ2-3,NA,NA,TRBV29-1,CSVGQHSSTDTQYF,TGCAGCGTTGGCCAGCATTCTAGCACAGATACGCAGTATTTT
TRBJ2-7,few,NA,TRBV7-9,CASSSTGSPYF,TGTGCCAGCAGCTCCACAGGGTCCCCGTACTTC
TRBJ1-5,NA,TRBD1,TRBV2,CASMGQGGQPQHF,TGTGCCAGCATGGGACAGGGCGGTCAGCCCCAGCATTTT
TRBJ1-2,few,NA,TRBV6-5,CASSSGTAFSSYGYTF,TGTGCCAGCAGTTCCGGGACGGCCTTCTCGTCCTATGGCTACACCTTC
TRBJ2-1,few,NA,TRBV5-1,CASSLDGTGTNEQFF,TGCGCCAGCAGCTTGGACGGGACGGGGACGAATGAGCAGTTCTTC
TRBJ2-1,few,TRBD2,TRBV9,CASSFTSGGSNEQFF,TGTGCCAGCAGCTTTACTAGCGGGGGGTCCAATGAGCAGTTCTTC
TRBJ1-2,few,NA,TRBV23-1,CASSHYNGYGYTF,TGCGCCAGCAGTCATTACAACGGGTATGGCTACACCTTC